The clone carrying this T cell receptor (beta chain) has at least ten counts. Its cognate antigen is unknown. The germline CDR1 and CDR2 sequences are SGHRS and YFSETQ. The trim removed 0 bases at V and 3 bases at J, leaving 5 bases unmatched. The CDR3 spans 16 residues. These data belong to a study of early T cells in non-severe SARS-CoV-2 infection. On the study more broadly: Chains from this unsorted whole-blood bulk RNA could not be paired.

Attachment of unique molecular identifiers to individual cDNA molecules was performed. TCRdb reanalysed the 5' RACE reads using MiXCR and keeps one entry per CDR3 protein. The table lists about 61,000 distinct CDR3 sequences, around 13% of them singletons. Study-wide points: Comparison of clonotypes with VDJdb favored anti-spike CD8 responses while missing private and CD4 specificities.

Sequencing was performed on whole blood, taken at baseline. The receptor comes from an adult who was a healthcare worker with PCR-confirmed SARS-CoV-2 infection or an uninfected control (not recorded which). The donor label of this sample is uncertain. V and J are TRBV5-1 and TRBJ2-3, with 9 bases fitting TRBD1. DNA of the CDR3: TGCGCCAGCAGCTTGGCAACGACAGGGGGGACAGATACGCAGTATTTT. Protein: CASSLATTGGTDTQYF.